One T cell receptor (beta chain) is described in this entry. The junction shows a germline mismatch at one end, possibly a read error. The sample belongs to a study of T-cell memory formation after mild COVID-19. This CDR3 has 12 residues. Germline V gene sequence: CDR1 SQVTM, CDR2 ANQGSEA. MiXCR, applied by TCRdb to the 5' RACE reads, yields one record per CDR3 protein. This table has roughly 130,000 distinct CDR3 sequences, 15% to 20% appearing once. The receptor's source is an adult woman who had mild COVID-19 (a few samples of this study predate the infection). Cell type and time point are not known. Sequencing was done on a sample of PBMCs or a T cell subset sorted from them (not recorded which). The gene calls are TRBV29-1 and TRBJ2-5; no reliable D call. CDR3 region: CSALGNHETQYF. CDR3 coding DNA: TGCAGCGCCCTAGGGAACCACGAGACCCAGTACTTC.